This T cell receptor (beta chain) was obtained from a study of cytomegalovirus exposure and HLA in healthy donors. General study points: Reportedly, diagnosis of cytomegalovirus status by the classifier showed high specificity and sensitivity.

Whereas donors were nominally healthy upon sampling, unrecorded immune exposures were probable. Points on this clone: Its antigen is not known.

The CDR3 totals 16 residues. Germline loops: CDR1 MNHNY, CDR2 SVGAGI (reference sequence). The germline V and J ends were trimmed by 6 bases and 0 bases, with 15 bases remaining between them. Researchers ran the PCR with 60 Vbeta and 13 Jbeta primers. This table comes from immunoSEQ multiplex PCR, and its TCRdb copy is limited to in-frame clones, with some not included. Of 75,000 to 95,000 clones in the sample, nearly 80% were seen once. The sample consisted of PBMCs. The TCR sequence derives from a woman in her thirties or forties in good health and CMV-seropositive. The chain joins TRBV6-6 to TRBJ2-1, with D perhaps matching TRBD2 (5 bases). The CDR3 DNA reads as TGTGCCAGCAGCATACTTAGCGTCAGCTCCTACAATGAGCAGTTCTTC. Translated: CASSILSVSSYNEQFF.